This T cell receptor (beta chain) derives from a study of radiotherapy plus CTLA-4 blockade in lung cancer. In the study overall: Of the patients, about 17% showed objective responses and roughly 31% attained disease control. Study-wide points: After treatment with radiotherapy plus ipilimumab, TCR clones that came from the tumor expanded in blood. Early blood T cell clone dynamics, with interferon-beta, were reported to best predict response.

Clones were sequenced by immunoSEQ multiplex PCR, and TCRdb holds only the in-frame ones, with some missing. The sample has about 95,000 clones; roughly four fifths are singletons. Participants had chemo-refractory metastatic non-small-cell lung cancer and were treated with focal radiation plus ipilimumab CTLA-4 blockade. In regard to this clone: Its antigen is not known.

The source is a human donor with non-small cell lung cancer who had a partial response to radiotherapy plus ipilimumab. Sequencing was performed on peripheral blood, taken from a patient treated with radiotherapy plus ipilimumab.

The CDR3 nucleotides are TGTGCCAGCGGACTAGCGGTGAACACCGGGGAGCTGTTTTTT. Translated: CASGLAVNTGELFF. This chain joins TRBV25-1 and TRBJ2-2; 10 bases line up with TRBD2. The CDR3 contains 14 residues. Trimming cost V 8 bases and J 1 base; bases outside gene matches: 1. In germline, CDR1 is MGHDK, CDR2 SYGVNS.